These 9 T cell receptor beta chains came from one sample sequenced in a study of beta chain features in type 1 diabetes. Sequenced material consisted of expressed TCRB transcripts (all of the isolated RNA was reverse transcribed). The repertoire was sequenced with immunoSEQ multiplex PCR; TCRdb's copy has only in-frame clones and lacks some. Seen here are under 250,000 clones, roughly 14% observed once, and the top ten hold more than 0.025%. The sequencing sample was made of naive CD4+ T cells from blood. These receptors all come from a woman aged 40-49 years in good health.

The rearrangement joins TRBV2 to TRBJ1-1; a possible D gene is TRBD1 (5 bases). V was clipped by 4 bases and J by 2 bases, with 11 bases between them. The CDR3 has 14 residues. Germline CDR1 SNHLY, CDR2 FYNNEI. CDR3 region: CASSGVRVNTEAFF. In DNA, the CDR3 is TGTGCCAGCAGTGGCGTCAGGGTCAACACTGAAGCTTTCTTT.

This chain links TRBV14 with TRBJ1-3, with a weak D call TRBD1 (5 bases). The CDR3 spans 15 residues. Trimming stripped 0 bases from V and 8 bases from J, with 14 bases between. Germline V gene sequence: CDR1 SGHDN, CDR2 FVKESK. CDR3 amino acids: CASSQDWEQADTIYF. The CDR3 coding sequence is TGTGCCAGCAGCCAAGATTGGGAACAGGCGGACACCATATATTTT. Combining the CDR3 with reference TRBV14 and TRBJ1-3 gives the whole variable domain EAGVTQFPSHSVIEKGQTVTLRCDPISGHDNLYWYRRVMGKEIKFLLHFVKESKQDESGMPNNRFLAERTGGTYSTLKVQPAELEDSGVYFCASSQDWEQADTIYFGEGSWLTVV.

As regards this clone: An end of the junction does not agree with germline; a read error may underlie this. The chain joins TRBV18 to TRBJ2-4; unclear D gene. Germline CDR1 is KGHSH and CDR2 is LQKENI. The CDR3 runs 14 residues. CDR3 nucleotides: TGTGCCAACTCAGGAGAACTAGCCAAAAACATTCAGTACTTC. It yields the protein CANSGELAKNIQYF.

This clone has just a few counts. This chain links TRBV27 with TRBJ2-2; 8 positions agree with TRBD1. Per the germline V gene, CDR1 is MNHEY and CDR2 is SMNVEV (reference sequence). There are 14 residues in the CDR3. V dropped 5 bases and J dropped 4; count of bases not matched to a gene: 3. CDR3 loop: CASSVTGGTGELFF. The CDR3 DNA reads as TGTGCCAGCAGTGTTACAGGGGGCACCGGGGAGCTGTTTTTT.

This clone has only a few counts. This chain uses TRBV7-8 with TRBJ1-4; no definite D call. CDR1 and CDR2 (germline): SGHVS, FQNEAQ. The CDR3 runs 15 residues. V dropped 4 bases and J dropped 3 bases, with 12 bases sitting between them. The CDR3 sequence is CASSSVRVPNEKLFF. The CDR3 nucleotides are TGTGCCAGCAGCTCCGTCCGGGTTCCTAATGAAAAACTGTTTTTT.

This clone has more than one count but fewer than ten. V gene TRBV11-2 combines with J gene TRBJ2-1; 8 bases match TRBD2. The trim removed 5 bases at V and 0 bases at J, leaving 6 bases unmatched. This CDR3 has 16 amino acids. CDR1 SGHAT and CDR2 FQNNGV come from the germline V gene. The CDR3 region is CASSTERGSSYNEQFF. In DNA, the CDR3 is TGTGCCAGCAGCACAGAGCGGGGGAGCTCCTACAATGAGCAGTTCTTC. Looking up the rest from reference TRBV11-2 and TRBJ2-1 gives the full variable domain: EAGVAQSPRYKIIEKRQSVAFWCNPISGHATLYWYQQILGQGPKLLIQFQNNGVVDDSQLPKDRFSAERLKGVDSTLKIQPAKLEDSAVYLCASSTERGSSYNEQFFGPGTRLTVL.

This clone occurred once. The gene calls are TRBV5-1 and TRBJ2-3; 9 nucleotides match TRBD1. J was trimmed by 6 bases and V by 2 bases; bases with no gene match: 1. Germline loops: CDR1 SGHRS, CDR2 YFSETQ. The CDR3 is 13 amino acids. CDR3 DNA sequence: TGCGCCAGCAGCTTAGGGACAGGGGATACGCAGTATTTT. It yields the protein CASSLGTGDTQYF.

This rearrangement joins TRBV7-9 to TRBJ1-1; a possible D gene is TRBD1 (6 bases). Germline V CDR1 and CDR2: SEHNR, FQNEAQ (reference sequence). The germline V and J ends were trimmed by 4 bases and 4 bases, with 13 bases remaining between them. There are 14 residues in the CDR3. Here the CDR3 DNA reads TGTGCCAGCAGCTCCCAGGGGAGTCGCACTGAAGCTTTCTTT. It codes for CASSSQGSRTEAFF.

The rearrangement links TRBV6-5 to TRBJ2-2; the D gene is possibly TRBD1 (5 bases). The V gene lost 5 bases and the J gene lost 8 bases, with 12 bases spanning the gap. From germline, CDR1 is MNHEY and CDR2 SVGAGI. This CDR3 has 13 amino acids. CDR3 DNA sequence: TGTGCCAGCAGTCTGCAGGGAAGGGGGGAGCTGTTTTTT. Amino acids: CASSLQGRGELFF.